This T cell receptor (beta chain) appears in the sequencing data of a study of regulatory T cells in long-lasting Graves disease. Study overall: Those Graves' patients who were newly diagnosed had been on antithyroid drugs under 3 months.

The time point: newly diagnosed GD, antithyroid drugs for less than 3 months. PBMCs were the source of the RNA used for TCR sequencing. Arm-PCR of CDR3 regions with iRepertoire HTBI primers generated TCR beta libraries. Authors' data handling: Identified across the samples were 50 to 70 TRBV segments and about 15 TRBJ segments. In TCRdb, the multiplex PCR reads were re-called with MiXCR into one record per CDR3 protein. TCRdb, rather than the study authors, made the V and J calls. The repertoire holds 540,000 or so distinct CDR3 sequences, with approximately 13% as singletons. This clonotype was observed many times. The CDR3 consists of 18 residues. The V and J ends lost 3 bases and 0 bases, in that order; junction bases with no gene match: 11. CDR1 SGHTA and CDR2 FQGNSA come from the germline V gene. The sample also formed part of further work on T cells in Graves' hyperthyroidism and ophthalmopathy.

The chain combines TRBV7-2 with TRBJ2-3, with TRBD2 identical over 8 bases. Sample: peripheral blood mononuclear cells (PBMCs), taken at new diagnosis, from a patient treated with antithyroid drugs. This sequence was found in a man aged 30 to 39 with Graves disease. CDR3 sequence (DNA): TGTGCCAGCAGCTTTGGGGTAGCGGGGCTAACTAGCACAGATACGCAGTATTTT. Amino acid sequence: CASSFGVAGLTSTDTQYF.